One sample yielded the 14 T cell receptor beta chains listed below, sequenced in a study of Graves' ophthalmopathy and Graves' hyperthyroidism. CDR3 regions of TCR beta were amplified from RNA transcripts. First-round RT-PCR used HTBI primers; second-round multiplex PCR followed. MiXCR was run by TCRdb on the multiplex PCR reads, yielding one entry per CDR3 protein. The sample consists of approximately 410,000 distinct CDR3 sequences, roughly 15% of them appearing once. The sequenced material came from peripheral blood. These TCRs come from a woman under 30 with stable Graves' hyperthyroidism.

This clonotype came up a few times. The V and J genes are TRBV19 and TRBJ1-1; D ambiguous. V lost 2 bases to trimming and J lost 1 base, with 11 bases between them. Germline V gives CDR1 LNHDA, CDR2 SQIVND (reference sequence). This CDR3 is built from 15 residues. DNA of the CDR3: TGTGCCAGTAGTATAATTGGGCCAGCGAACACTGAAGCTTTCTTT. This encodes CASSIIGPANTEAFF.

This clonotype showed up just a few times. The rearrangement uses TRBV5-1 and TRBJ2-3; 8 nucleotides align to TRBD2. V shed 5 bases, J shed 1 base, and the junction held 6 bases outside the gene matches. The CDR3 is made up of 15 amino acids. Germline CDR1 and CDR2: SGHRS and YFSETQ. CDR3 nucleotides: TGCGCCAGCAGACGGACTAGCTGGGGCACAGATACGCAGTATTTT. Residues: CASRRTSWGTDTQYF.

This clonotype came up many times. The chain combines TRBV7-2 with TRBJ2-4; the D gene is possibly TRBD2 (6 bases). CDR1 and CDR2 from the germline V gene are SGHTA and FQGNSA. The CDR3 sequence is 14 residues long. V was cut by 1 base and J by 2 bases, with 6 bases left in between. The CDR3 here is CASSLGGTKNIQYF. CDR3 DNA sequence: TGTGCCAGCAGCTTAGGCGGGACCAAAAACATTCAGTACTTC.

In this sample, this clonotype turned up many times. The chain joins TRBV19 to TRBJ1-1; 7 bases match TRBD1. CDR1 and CDR2 (germline): LNHDA, SQIVND (reference sequence). V shed 9 bases, J shed 1 base, and the junction held 14 bases outside the gene matches. This CDR3 has 16 residues. The CDR3: CARRYRGLGSNTEAFF. DNA of the CDR3: TGTGCCAGACGATACAGGGGATTGGGATCGAACACTGAAGCTTTCTTT.

This clonotype was detected ten times or more. The genes are TRBV6-2 or TRBV6-3 and TRBJ2-5, with 10 bases identical to TRBD2. After removal of 7 bases from V and 3 bases from J, the junction contained 5 bases not matched to a gene. Germline assignment: CDR1 MNHEY and CDR2 SVGEGT. The CDR3 has 14 residues. CDR3 in DNA: TGTGCCAGCACTCTAGCGGGGGTGGAAGAGACCCAGTACTTC. It yields the protein CASTLAGVEETQYF.

At least ten counts were recorded for this clonotype. The V call is TRBV20-1, the J call TRBJ1-5, with a weak D call TRBD1 (5 bases). The length of the CDR3 is 12 residues. The germline V gene has CDR1 DFQATT and CDR2 SNEGSKA (reference sequence). Trimming left V 2 bases short and J 7 bases short, with 9 bases between. The CDR3 DNA reads TGCAGTGCTAGACAGGGCTCGCAGCCCCAGCATTTT. As protein: CSARQGSQPQHF.

V is TRBV6-1 and J is TRBJ2-5, with D tentatively TRBD2 (6 bases). The CDR3 runs 15 residues. Germline lookup yields CDR1 MNHNS and CDR2 SASEGT. V was shortened by 6 bases and J by 12 bases, with 26 bases between the two germline ends. The CDR3 sequence: CASSPGLTSGETEYF. CDR3 bases: TGTGCCAGCAGCCCGGGCCTGACTAGTGGCGAGACGGAGTACTTC.

The genes are TRBV12-3 or TRBV12-4 and TRBJ2-7; the match to TRBD1 covers 7 bases. CDR3 length: 16 amino acids. Trimming took 5 bases from V and 3 from J; bases not matched to a gene: 13. Here the CDR3 reads CASSPRRQGTGYEQYF. The CDR3, as DNA: TGTGCCAGCAGTCCCAGAAGACAGGGAACTGGCTACGAGCAGTACTTC.

A single count supports this clonotype. V usage is TRBV12-3 or TRBV12-4 and J usage is TRBJ1-5; TRBD1 agrees at 7 bases. The CDR3 spans 16 residues. V was pared by 6 bases and J by 5 bases, with 13 bases of the junction left unmatched. The CDR3 spells CASSPPAQGYDQPQHF. In DNA form, the CDR3 reads TGTGCCAGCAGCCCTCCGGCACAGGGGTATGATCAGCCCCAGCATTTT.

This clonotype was seen repeatedly, ten times or more. This chain joins TRBV27 and TRBJ1-5; 7 nucleotides agree with TRBD1. CDR1 MNHEY and CDR2 SMNVEV come from the germline V gene (reference sequence). This CDR3 comprises 16 residues. J lost 0 bases, V lost 6 bases, and 8 bases had no gene match. DNA for the CDR3: TGTGCCAGCAGCCCACCCGGGACAGCTAGCAATCAGCCCCAGCATTTT. This encodes CASSPPGTASNQPQHF.

This clonotype was picked up many times. This chain joins TRBV5-1 and TRBJ2-7, with TRBD2 matching over 8 bases. Germline V gene data show CDR1 as SGHRS and CDR2 as YFSETQ. V shed 1 base, J shed 6 bases, and the junction held 9 bases outside the gene matches. The CDR3 totals 15 residues. The DNA for the CDR3 is TGCGCCAGCAGCTTGAGTTACGGGGGGGCGGTCGAGCAGTACTTC. It translates to CASSLSYGGAVEQYF.

The table lists this clonotype with a count of one. This chain uses TRBV6-1 with TRBJ1-5; 8 bases are a match to TRBD1. The V and J ends lost 8 bases and 7 bases, in that order; junction bases with no gene match: 7. This CDR3 comprises 13 residues. Per germline, CDR1 MNHNS and CDR2 SASEGT. The CDR3 reads CASLRGPRQPQHF. The CDR3, as DNA: TGTGCCAGCCTCAGGGGGCCAAGGCAGCCCCAGCATTTT.

This clonotype was found many times. The chain combines TRBV2 with TRBJ1-1, with TRBD1 as a possible D gene (6 bases). Germline lookup yields CDR1 SNHLY and CDR2 FYNNEI. Deletions cut 10 bases from V and 5 bases from J, with 11 bases between. This CDR3 has 11 amino acids. The CDR3 loop reads CAKQGRTEAFF. CDR3 nucleotides: TGTGCCAAACAGGGAAGAACTGAAGCTTTCTTT.

This clonotype has a count of ten or more. The chain recombines TRBV20-1 with TRBJ2-5; 7 nucleotides align to TRBD2. The CDR3 extends over 14 amino acids. J gave up 5 bases and V 1 base, and 7 bases lay outside the gene matches. Germline CDR1 is DFQATT and CDR2 is SNEGSKA (reference sequence). The CDR3 protein is CSARARTSEETQYF. As DNA, the CDR3 is TGCAGTGCTAGAGCAAGGACTAGTGAGGAGACCCAGTACTTC.